Sequencing of this TCR beta chain was carried out in a study of cytomegalovirus exposure and HLA in healthy donors. Study observations and caveats: Several of the most significant clusters were apparently associated with common viral pathogens in a later analysis. Looking again later, the authors saw that most CMV-associated TCR beta chains seemed HLA-restricted. Earlier analysis looked at TCR beta V segments, and most were productive about 90% or about 30% of the time.

The primer mix had 60 Vbeta and 13 Jbeta primers. Clones were read by immunoSEQ multiplex PCR, and TCRdb kept only the in-frame ones, dropping some. Of about 140,000 clones listed, 80% to 85% are singletons. For this clone: Its antigen is not identified.

The CDR3 runs to 15 residues. CDR1 MNHEY and CDR2 SVGAGI come from the germline V gene. Trimming pared 5 bases from V and 6 bases from J, leaving 20 bases between. The TCR originated in a female donor in good health and CMV-seronegative. Sequences were obtained from PBMCs. The chain is built from TRBV6-5 and TRBJ2-7; weak D call: TRBD2 (6 bases). CDR3 coding DNA: TGTGCCAGCAGTCAGACCGGAGGGGTTCCGGGCGAGCAGTACTTC. The encoded protein is CASSQTGGVPGEQYF.